The text below deals with one TCR beta chain. Its antigen is undetermined. Profiled with immunoSEQ multiplex PCR; TCRdb holds only in-frame clones, not every one. The table has under 100,000 clones, approximately 80% seen once. This sample is part of a study of OX40 agonist ivuxolimab in advanced cancers. Trimming cost V 8 bases and J 4 bases; bases outside gene matches: 5. CDR3 length: 14 amino acids. Germline V gene lookup returns CDR1 MNHNY and CDR2 SVGAGI (reference sequence). Study-wide results and caveats: Clonal expansion was seen in CD4+ and CD8+ blood T cells by week 6 at 0.1 to 3.0 mg/kg.

This sample comprised CD4+ or CD8+ T cells sorted from blood, obtained in a trial of the OX40 agonist ivuxolimab. The chain links TRBV6-6 to TRBJ1-3, with 10 bases lining up with TRBD1. The receptor was isolated from an adult with an advanced solid tumor such as melanoma, head and neck, liver or kidney cancer. Here the CDR3 reads CASSGTGAGNTIYF. The CDR3 bases are TGTGCCAGCTCCGGGACAGGGGCCGGAAACACCATATATTTT.